This TCR beta chain was captured in a study of blood T cell repertoires in COVID-19. The CDR3 extends over 13 amino acids. The V gene's germline CDR1 is MDHEN and CDR2 SYDVKM. With 8 bases removed from V and 4 bases from J, the gap between germline ends came to 14 bases. In the source study's methods: By means of reference gene primer amplification, nucleated cell counts were estimated. Some clones are missing from TCRdb's copy, which holds only in-frame ones; the method was immunoSEQ multiplex PCR. The DNA gave D and trimming, while V, J and clone size come from that table. Here the sample spans tens of thousands of clones, roughly 86% being singletons.

The specimen was peripheral blood. The source of this sequence is a human donor in a cohort sampled during active COVID-19. The rearrangement joins TRBV28 to TRBJ2-5; no clear D gene. CDR3 sequence reads: CASCPSGRETQYF. CDR3 coding DNA: TGTGCCAGCTGTCCGTCTGGGCGAGAGACCCAGTACTTC.